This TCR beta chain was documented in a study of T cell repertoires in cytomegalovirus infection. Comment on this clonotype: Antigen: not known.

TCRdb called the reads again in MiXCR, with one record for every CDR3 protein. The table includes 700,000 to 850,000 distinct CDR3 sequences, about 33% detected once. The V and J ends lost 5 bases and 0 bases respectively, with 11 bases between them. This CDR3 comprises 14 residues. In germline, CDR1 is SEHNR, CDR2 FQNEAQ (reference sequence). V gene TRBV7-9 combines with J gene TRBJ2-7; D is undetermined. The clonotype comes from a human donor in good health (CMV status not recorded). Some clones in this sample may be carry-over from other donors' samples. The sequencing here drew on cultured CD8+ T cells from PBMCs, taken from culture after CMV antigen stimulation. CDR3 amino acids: CASSPARSSYEQYF. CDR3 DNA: TGTGCCAGCAGCCCCGCCCGGAGCTCCTACGAGCAGTACTTC.